The table lists the clone carrying this T cell receptor beta chain with many counts. What it recognizes is unknown. Time point: newly diagnosed GD, antithyroid drugs for less than 3 months. Scientists built the TCR library using RNA that was extracted from PBMCs. These data originate in a study of regulatory T cells in long-lasting Graves disease. Across the study: Graves' patients diagnosed newly had used antithyroid drugs under 3 months. General observations from the study: Accuracy was possibly reduced by small sample size.

Researchers made TCR beta libraries by using iRepertoire HTBI primers and running Arm-PCR on CDR3 regions. TCRdb fed the multiplex PCR reads into MiXCR, producing one record per CDR3 protein. This table holds 420,000 or so distinct CDR3 sequences, 15% to 20% found once. Germline V gene lookup returns CDR1 SGHRS and CDR2 YFSETQ. Deletions cut 2 bases from V and 1 base from J, with 19 bases between. The CDR3 runs to 19 residues. This sample was also put to use in a study of T cells in Graves' hyperthyroidism and ophthalmopathy. That investigation notes: Model output signaled ophthalmopathy a median approximately 6.2 months ahead of onset.

The sequences come from peripheral blood mononuclear cells (PBMCs), collected at new diagnosis, from a patient treated with antithyroid drugs. The chain has TRBV5-1 and TRBJ2-6; D uncertain. The clonotype comes from a woman between 18 and 29 years old with Graves disease. The CDR3 region is CASSLSGPLIGSGANVLTF. CDR3 coding DNA: TGCGCCAGCAGCTTATCCGGCCCTCTAATTGGGTCTGGGGCCAACGTCCTGACTTTC.